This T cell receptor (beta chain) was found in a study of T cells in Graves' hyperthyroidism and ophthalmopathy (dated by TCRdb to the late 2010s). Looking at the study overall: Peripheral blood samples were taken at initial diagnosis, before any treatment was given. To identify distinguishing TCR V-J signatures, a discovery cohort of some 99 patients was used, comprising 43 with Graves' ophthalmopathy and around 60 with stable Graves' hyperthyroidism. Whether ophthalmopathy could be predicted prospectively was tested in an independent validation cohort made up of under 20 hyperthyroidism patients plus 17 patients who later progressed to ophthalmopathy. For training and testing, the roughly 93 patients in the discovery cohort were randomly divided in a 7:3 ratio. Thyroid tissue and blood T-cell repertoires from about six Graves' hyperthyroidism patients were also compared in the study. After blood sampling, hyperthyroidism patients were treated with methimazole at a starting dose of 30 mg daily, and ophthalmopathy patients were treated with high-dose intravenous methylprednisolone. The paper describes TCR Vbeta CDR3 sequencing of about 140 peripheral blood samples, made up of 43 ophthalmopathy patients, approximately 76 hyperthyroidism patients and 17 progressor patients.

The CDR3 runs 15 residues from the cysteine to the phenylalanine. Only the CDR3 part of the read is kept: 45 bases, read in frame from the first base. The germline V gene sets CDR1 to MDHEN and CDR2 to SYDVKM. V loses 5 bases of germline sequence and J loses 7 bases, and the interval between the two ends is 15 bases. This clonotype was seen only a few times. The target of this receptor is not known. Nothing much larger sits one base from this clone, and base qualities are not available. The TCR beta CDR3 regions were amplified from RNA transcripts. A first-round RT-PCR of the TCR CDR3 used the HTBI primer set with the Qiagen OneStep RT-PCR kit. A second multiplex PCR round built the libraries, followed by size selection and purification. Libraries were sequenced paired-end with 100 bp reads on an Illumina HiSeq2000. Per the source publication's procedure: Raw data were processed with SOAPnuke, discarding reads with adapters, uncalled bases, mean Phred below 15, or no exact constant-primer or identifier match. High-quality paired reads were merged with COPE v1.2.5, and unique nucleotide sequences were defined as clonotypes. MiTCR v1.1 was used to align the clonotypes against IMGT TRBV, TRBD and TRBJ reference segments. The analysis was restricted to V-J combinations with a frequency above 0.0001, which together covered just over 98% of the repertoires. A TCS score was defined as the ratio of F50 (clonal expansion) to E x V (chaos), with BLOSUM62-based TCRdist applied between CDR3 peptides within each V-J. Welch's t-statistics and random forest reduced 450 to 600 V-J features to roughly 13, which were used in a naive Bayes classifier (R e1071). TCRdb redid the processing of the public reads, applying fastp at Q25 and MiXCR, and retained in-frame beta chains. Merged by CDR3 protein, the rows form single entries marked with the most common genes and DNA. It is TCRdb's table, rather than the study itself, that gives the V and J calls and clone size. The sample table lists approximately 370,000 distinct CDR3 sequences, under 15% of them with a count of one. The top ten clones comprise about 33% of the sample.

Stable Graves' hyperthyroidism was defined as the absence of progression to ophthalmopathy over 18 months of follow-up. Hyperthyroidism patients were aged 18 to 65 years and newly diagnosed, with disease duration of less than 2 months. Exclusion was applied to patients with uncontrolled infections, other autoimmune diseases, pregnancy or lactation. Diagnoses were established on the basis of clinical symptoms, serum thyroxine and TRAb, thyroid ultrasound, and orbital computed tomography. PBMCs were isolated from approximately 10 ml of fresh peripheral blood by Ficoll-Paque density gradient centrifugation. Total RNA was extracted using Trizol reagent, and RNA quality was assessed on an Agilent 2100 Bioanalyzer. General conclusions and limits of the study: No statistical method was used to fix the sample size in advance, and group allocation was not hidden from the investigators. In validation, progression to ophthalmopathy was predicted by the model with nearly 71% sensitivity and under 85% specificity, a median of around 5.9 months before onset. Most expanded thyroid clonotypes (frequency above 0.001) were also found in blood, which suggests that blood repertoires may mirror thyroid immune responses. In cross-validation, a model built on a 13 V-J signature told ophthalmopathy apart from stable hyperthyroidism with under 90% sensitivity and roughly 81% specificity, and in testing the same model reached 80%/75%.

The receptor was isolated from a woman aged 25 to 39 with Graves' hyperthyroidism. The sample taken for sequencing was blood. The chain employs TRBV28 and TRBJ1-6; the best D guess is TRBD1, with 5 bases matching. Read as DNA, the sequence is TGTGCCAGCAGTAGCAGGGTCGTGGGGAATTCACCCCTCCACTTT. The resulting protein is CASSSRVVGNSPLHF.